Detailed here is one T cell receptor beta chain. This CDR3 has 16 residues. The V end was cut by 0 bases, the J end by 6 bases, with 14 bases between. CDR1 SGHTA and CDR2 FQGTGA come from the germline V gene. The sample belongs to a study of shared clonotypes between healthy human individuals. In the study overall: Participating donors consisted of a couple of women and a few men aged 18 to 49.

Donors, without exception, were Caucasian adults residing in Nashville, Tennessee. Researchers partitioned CD4+ cells into CD45RA+ naive and CD45RA-negative memory subsets. Original processing methods: There were no quality scores in the junction-only immunoSEQ sequences, so filtering differed. TCRdb's copy holds only in-frame clones and misses some; the assay was immunoSEQ multiplex PCR. V and J calls and clone size come straight from that table; D and trimming were deduced from the DNA. The sample has over a million clones, roughly 70% seen once; the top ten hold around 1.4%. This clonotype was obtained from a man between 18 and 29 years old in good health. Sequenced material: memory CD4+ T cells sorted from blood. Sample subset: CD45RA-negative fraction. This chain uses TRBV7-3 with TRBJ1-4; weak D call: TRBD1 (5 bases). CDR3 loop: CASSLTGTVLDEKLFF. The CDR3 nucleotides are TGTGCCAGCAGCTTAACGGGGACGGTGCTGGATGAAAAACTGTTTTTT. The full variable domain, completed using reference TRBV7-3 and TRBJ1-4, is GAGVSQTPSNKVTEKGKYVELRCDPISGHTALYWYRQSLGQGPEFLIYFQGTGAADDSGLPNDRFFAVRPEGSVSTLKIQRTERGDSAVYLCASSLTGTVLDEKLFFGSGTQLSVL.